This T cell receptor beta chain stems from a study of metastatic and nonmetastatic thyroid tumors. Trimming shortened V by 2 bases and J by 8 bases, and 12 bases separated the two germline ends. There are 14 residues in the CDR3. Germline CDR1 is SGHAT and CDR2 is FQDESV (reference sequence). TCRdb re-analyzed the PCR reads through MiXCR. The sample lists tens of thousands of clones; under 35% were seen once. Before thyroid surgery, none of the patients had received any treatment. The source of this sequence is a female donor with papillary thyroid cancer or a benign thyroid nodule (not recorded which). Some clones in this sample may be carry-over from other donors' samples. V is TRBV11-1 and J is TRBJ1-4, with D perhaps matching TRBD1 (5 bases). What was sequenced was blood. CDR3 amino acids: CASSLNGATEKLFF. CDR3 nucleotides: TGTGCCAGCAGCTTAAACGGGGCCACCGAAAAACTGTTTTTT.